This T cell receptor beta chain was sequenced for a study of patients and donors after allogeneic stem cell transplantation. Germline V gene data show CDR1 as SGHTA and CDR2 as FQGNSA. Trimming shortened V by 5 bases and J by 4 bases, and 11 bases separated the two germline ends. This CDR3 spans 14 amino acids. TCRdb redid the calling of the RT-PCR reads with MiXCR, one entry per CDR3 protein. In the table there are 200,000 to 250,000 distinct CDR3 sequences, roughly 14% of which are singletons. The TCR comes from a human donor who was either an allogeneic HSCT recipient or a stem cell or donor lymphocyte infusion donor (not recorded which). It is not recorded whose cells these are; they may come from a transplant donor. Sequences were obtained from blood, either unsorted or a sorted T cell fraction (not recorded which). This chain connects TRBV7-2 to TRBJ2-2; either TRBD1 or TRBD2 may supply D (5 bases each). In DNA form, the CDR3 reads TGTGCCAGCAGCAAGGGGACCGTCACCGGGGAGCTGTTTTTT. This gives the protein CASSKGTVTGELFF.